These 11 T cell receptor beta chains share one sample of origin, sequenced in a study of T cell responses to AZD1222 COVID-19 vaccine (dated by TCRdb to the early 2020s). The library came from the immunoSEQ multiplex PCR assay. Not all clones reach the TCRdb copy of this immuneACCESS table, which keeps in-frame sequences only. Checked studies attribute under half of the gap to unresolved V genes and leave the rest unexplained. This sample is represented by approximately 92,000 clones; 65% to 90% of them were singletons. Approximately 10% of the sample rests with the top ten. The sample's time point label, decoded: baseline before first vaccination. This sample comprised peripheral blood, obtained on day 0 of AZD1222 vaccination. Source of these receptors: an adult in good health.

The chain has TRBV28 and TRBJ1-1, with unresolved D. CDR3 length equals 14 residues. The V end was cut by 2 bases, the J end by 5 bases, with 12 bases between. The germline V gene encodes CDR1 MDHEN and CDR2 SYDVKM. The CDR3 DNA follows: TGTGCCAGCAGTTTACCTTCCAGAGGGACTGAAGCTTTCTTT. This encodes CASSLPSRGTEAFF.

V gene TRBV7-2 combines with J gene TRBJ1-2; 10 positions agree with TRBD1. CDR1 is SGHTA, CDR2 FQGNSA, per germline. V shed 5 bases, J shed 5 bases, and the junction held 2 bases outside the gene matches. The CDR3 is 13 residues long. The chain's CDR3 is CASSAGQGYGYTF. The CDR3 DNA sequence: TGTGCCAGCAGCGCGGGACAGGGGTATGGCTACACCTTC. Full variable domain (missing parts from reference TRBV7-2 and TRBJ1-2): GAGVSQSPSNKVTEKGKDVELRCDPISGHTALYWYRQSLGQGLEFLIYFQGNSAPDKSGLPSDRFSAERTGGSVSTLTIQRTQQEDSAVYLCASSAGQGYGYTFGSGTRLTVV.

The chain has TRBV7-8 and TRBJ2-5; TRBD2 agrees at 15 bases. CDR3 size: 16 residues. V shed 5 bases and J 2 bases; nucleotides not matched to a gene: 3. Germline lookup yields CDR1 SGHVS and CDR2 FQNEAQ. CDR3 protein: CASSQGLAGGQETQYF. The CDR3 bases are TGTGCCAGCAGCCAGGGACTAGCGGGGGGACAAGAGACCCAGTACTTC.

The CDR3 reads CASSTSGQRRNGYTF. CDR3 DNA sequence: TGTGCCAGTAGTACCTCGGGACAGAGAAGAAATGGCTACACCTTC. The chain uses TRBV19 and TRBJ1-2, with 7 nucleotides matching TRBD1. The germline CDR1 and CDR2 sequences are LNHDA and SQIVND (reference sequence). V trimming: 4 bases; J trimming: 6 bases; junction bases outside the gene matches: 11. This CDR3 has 15 amino acids.

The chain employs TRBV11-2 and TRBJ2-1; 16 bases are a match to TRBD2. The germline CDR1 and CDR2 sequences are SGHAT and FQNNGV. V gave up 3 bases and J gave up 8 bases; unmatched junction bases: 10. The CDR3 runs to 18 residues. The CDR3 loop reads CASSLRFSGTSGRDEQFF. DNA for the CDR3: TGTGCCAGCAGCTTGCGATTTTCTGGGACTAGCGGGAGGGATGAGCAGTTCTTC.

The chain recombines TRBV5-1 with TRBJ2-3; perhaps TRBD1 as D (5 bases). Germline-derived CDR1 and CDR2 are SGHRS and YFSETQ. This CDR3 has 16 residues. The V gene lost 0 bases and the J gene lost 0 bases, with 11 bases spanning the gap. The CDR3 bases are TGCGCCAGCAGCTTGGACTCAGGGCCTAGCACAGATACGCAGTATTTT. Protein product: CASSLDSGPSTDTQYF.

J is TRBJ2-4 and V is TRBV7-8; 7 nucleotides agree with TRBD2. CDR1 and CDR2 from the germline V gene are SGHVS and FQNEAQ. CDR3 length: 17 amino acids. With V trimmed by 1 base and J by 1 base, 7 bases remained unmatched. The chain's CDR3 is CASSLDRLALAKNIQYF. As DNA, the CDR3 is TGTGCCAGCAGCTTAGACCGACTAGCTTTGGCCAAAAACATTCAGTACTTC.

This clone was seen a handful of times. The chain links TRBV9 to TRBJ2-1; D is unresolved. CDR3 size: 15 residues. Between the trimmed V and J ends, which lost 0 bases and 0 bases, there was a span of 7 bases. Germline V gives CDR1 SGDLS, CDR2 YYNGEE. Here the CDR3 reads CASSVGSSSYNEQFF. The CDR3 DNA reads TGTGCCAGCAGCGTAGGATCCTCCTCCTACAATGAGCAGTTCTTC. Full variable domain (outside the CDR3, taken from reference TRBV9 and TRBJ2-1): DSGVTQTPKHLITATGQRVTLRCSPRSGDLSVYWYQQSLDQGLQFLIQYYNGEERAKGNILERFSAQQFPDLHSELNLSSLELGDSALYFCASSVGSSSYNEQFFGPGTRLTVL.

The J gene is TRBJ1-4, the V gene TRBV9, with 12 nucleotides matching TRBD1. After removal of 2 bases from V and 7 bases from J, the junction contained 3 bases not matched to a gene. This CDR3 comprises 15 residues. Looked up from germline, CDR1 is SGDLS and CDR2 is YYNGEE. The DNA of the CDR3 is TGTGCCAGCAGCGTCGGGACAGGGGGCGGTGAAAAACTGTTTTTT. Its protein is CASSVGTGGGEKLFF. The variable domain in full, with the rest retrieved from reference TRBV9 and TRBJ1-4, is DSGVTQTPKHLITATGQRVTLRCSPRSGDLSVYWYQQSLDQGLQFLIQYYNGEERAKGNILERFSAQQFPDLHSELNLSSLELGDSALYFCASSVGTGGGEKLFFGSGTQLSVL.

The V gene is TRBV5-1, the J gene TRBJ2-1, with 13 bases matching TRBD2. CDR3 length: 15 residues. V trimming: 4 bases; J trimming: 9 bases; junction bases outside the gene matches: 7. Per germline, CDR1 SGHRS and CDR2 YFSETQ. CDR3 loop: CASSPGTSGIGEQFF. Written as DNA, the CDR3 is TGCGCCAGCAGCCCCGGGACTAGCGGGATAGGTGAGCAGTTCTTC.

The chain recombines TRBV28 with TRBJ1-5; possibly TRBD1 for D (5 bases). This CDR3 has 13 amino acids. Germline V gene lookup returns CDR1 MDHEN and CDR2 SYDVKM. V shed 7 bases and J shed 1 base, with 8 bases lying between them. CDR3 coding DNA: TGTGCCAGCAATAGGGGAAGCAATCAGCCCCAGCATTTT. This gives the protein CASNRGSNQPQHF.